This is a list of T cell receptor beta chains from one sample in a study of low-dose radiotherapy and immunotherapy resistance in tumors. TCRdb reprocessed the reads with MiXCR, giving one entry per CDR3 protein. The sample yields tens of thousands of distinct CDR3 sequences, around 20% seen once. The sequencing here drew on PBMCs, taken after low-dose radiotherapy plus immunotherapy. The receptors derive from a female donor with ovarian cancer. The CDR3 runs from the conserved cysteine through the conserved F or W. Each record gives: J gene, clone size, D gene, V gene, CDR3 protein, CDR3 DNA. A D gene is named only where the DNA matches it firmly. Size is stated for part of the rows, as once, few or many counts, or as a class when the clone is expanded.

J: TRBJ2-1
size: many
D: TRBD2
V: TRBV19
CDR3: CATDRAGGKFF
DNA: TGTGCCACCGACCGAGCGGGAGGAAAGTTCTTC

J: TRBJ2-3
size: many
D: TRBD1
V: TRBV9
CDR3: CASSVVDRGQDTQYF
DNA: TGTGCCAGCAGCGTAGTGGACAGGGGGCAAGATACGCAGTATTTT

J: TRBJ2-7
size: many
D: .
V: TRBV27
CDR3: CASATYYEQYF
DNA: TGTGCCAGCGCCACGTACTACGAGCAGTACTTC

J: TRBJ2-7
size: many
D: .
V: TRBV29-1
CDR3: CSVGGGGPSYEQYF
DNA: TGCAGCGTTGGGGGCGGCGGGCCCTCCTACGAGCAGTACTTC

J: TRBJ2-7
size: many
D: .
V: TRBV5-4
CDR3: CASSQGGRGTTPFYEQYF
DNA: TGTGCCAGCAGCCAGGGGGGCCGCGGGACCACCCCCTTCTACGAGCAGTACTTC

J: TRBJ2-6
size: many
D: .
V: TRBV12-3/TRBV12-4
CDR3: CASSPQFAGANVLTF
DNA: TGTGCCAGCAGTCCTCAGTTCGCTGGGGCCAACGTCCTGACTTTC

J: TRBJ1-6
size: .
D: .
V: TRBV5-6
CDR3: CASSSSRHNSPLHF
DNA: TGTGCCAGCAGCTCCTCGAGGCATAATTCACCCCTCCACTTT

J: TRBJ1-4
size: many
D: TRBD1
V: TRBV6-6
CDR3: CASSGQANEKLFF
DNA: TGTGCCAGCTCGGGACAGGCTAATGAAAAACTGTTTTTT

J: TRBJ1-1
size: .
D: TRBD1
V: TRBV28
CDR3: CASSPRDRGNTEAFF
DNA: TGTGCCAGCAGTCCTCGAGACAGGGGGAACACTGAAGCTTTCTTT

J: TRBJ2-1
size: .
D: .
V: TRBV10-3
CDR3: CAIKGTLGYNEQFF
DNA: TGTGCCATCAAAGGAACCTTAGGGTACAATGAGCAGTTCTTC

J: TRBJ1-2
size: .
D: .
V: TRBV11-2
CDR3: CASSLELGQASNYGYTF
DNA: TGTGCCAGCAGCTTAGAGTTGGGCCAGGCGTCTAACTATGGCTACACCTTC

J: TRBJ2-5
size: many
D: .
V: TRBV9
CDR3: CASSADGPSQETQYF
DNA: TGTGCCAGCAGCGCGGACGGACCATCCCAAGAGACCCAGTACTTC

J: TRBJ2-1
size: .
D: TRBD2
V: TRBV5-4
CDR3: CASSVASGRFYYNEQFF
DNA: TGTGCCAGCAGCGTCGCTAGCGGGAGGTTTTACTACAATGAGCAGTTCTTC

J: TRBJ2-2
size: once
D: TRBD2
V: TRBV7-9
CDR3: CASSVHDSRAGGPSGELFF
DNA: TGTGCCAGCAGCGTACACGATTCTAGAGCGGGAGGGCCATCCGGGGAGCTGTTTTTT

J: TRBJ2-3
size: .
D: TRBD2
V: TRBV5-1
CDR3: CASSWIGRGEDTQYF
DNA: TGCGCCAGCAGCTGGATAGGGCGGGGGGAAGATACGCAGTATTTT

J: TRBJ2-7
size: many
D: TRBD1
V: TRBV12-3/TRBV12-4
CDR3: CASSGTVFSYEQYF
DNA: TGTGCCAGCAGTGGGACAGTTTTCTCCTACGAGCAGTACTTC

J: TRBJ2-7
size: many
D: TRBD1
V: TRBV6-2/TRBV6-3
CDR3: CASSYSTGRYEQYF
DNA: TGTGCCAGCAGTTACTCGACAGGGAGATACGAGCAGTACTTC

J: TRBJ2-5
size: many
D: .
V: TRBV19
CDR3: CASSPKFGGETQYF
DNA: TGTGCCAGTAGTCCGAAGTTTGGGGGAGAGACCCAGTACTTC

J: TRBJ2-2
size: many
D: .
V: TRBV7-9
CDR3: CASRPGLNTGELFF
DNA: TGTGCCAGCAGGCCCGGACTGAACACCGGGGAGCTGTTTTTT

J: TRBJ1-3
size: many
D: TRBD1
V: TRBV5-1
CDR3: CASSAGQGRVSGNTIYF
DNA: TGCGCCAGCAGCGCCGGACAGGGCCGTGTCTCTGGAAACACCATATATTTT

J: TRBJ2-1
size: many
D: .
V: TRBV5-1
CDR3: CASSLGISPGLVDEQFF
DNA: TGCGCCAGCAGCTTGGGCATCTCTCCAGGGTTGGTTGATGAGCAGTTCTTC

J: TRBJ2-3
size: few
D: .
V: TRBV7-2
CDR3: CASSLGDTAPVLDTQYF
DNA: TGTGCCAGCAGCTTAGGGGATACGGCTCCGGTGTTGGATACGCAGTATTTT

J: TRBJ2-2
size: .
D: .
V: TRBV20-1
CDR3: CSARSGTNTGELFF
DNA: TGCAGTGCAAGGTCAGGGACGAACACCGGGGAGCTGTTTTTT

J: TRBJ2-3
size: .
D: TRBD1
V: TRBV12-3/TRBV12-4
CDR3: CASTPGGISTDTQYF
DNA: TGTGCCAGCACCCCAGGGGGAATTAGCACAGATACGCAGTATTTT

J: TRBJ1-2
size: once
D: .
V: TRBV14
CDR3: CASSQVTGGYTF
DNA: TGTGCCAGCAGCCAAGTAACGGGTGGCTACACCTTC

J: TRBJ2-2
size: many
D: .
V: TRBV7-3
CDR3: CASSQGGELFF
DNA: TGTGCCAGCAGCCAAGGCGGGGAGCTGTTTTTT

J: TRBJ2-7
size: .
D: .
V: TRBV5-1
CDR3: CASSFPTATEQYF
DNA: TGCGCCAGCAGCTTCCCGACGGCTACCGAGCAGTACTTC

J: TRBJ1-1
size: many
D: .
V: TRBV18
CDR3: CASSLQGQNTEAFF
DNA: TGTGCCAGCTCATTACAGGGCCAGAACACTGAAGCTTTCTTT

J: TRBJ2-2
size: many
D: .
V: TRBV6-2/TRBV6-3
CDR3: CASTKDGELFF
DNA: TGTGCCAGCACCAAGGATGGGGAGCTGTTTTTT

J: TRBJ2-1
size: .
D: TRBD2
V: TRBV5-3
CDR3: CASSFLAGACNEQFF
DNA: TGTGCCAGCAGCTTCCTAGCGGGAGCTTGCAATGAGCAGTTCTTC

J: TRBJ2-7
size: many
D: TRBD1
V: TRBV18
CDR3: CASSQGAYEQYF
DNA: TGTGCCAGCTCACAGGGGGCGTACGAGCAGTACTTC

J: TRBJ1-6
size: .
D: TRBD1
V: TRBV5-1
CDR3: CASSYDRDNSPLHF
DNA: TGCGCCAGCAGCTACGACAGGGATAATTCACCCCTCCACTTT

J: TRBJ2-7
size: .
D: .
V: TRBV28
CDR3: CTSSLGNYEQYF
DNA: TGTACCAGCAGCCTGGGCAACTACGAGCAGTACTTC

J: TRBJ2-2
size: .
D: .
V: TRBV9
CDR3: CASSIVGTTGELFFF
DNA: .

J: TRBJ1-5
size: many
D: .
V: TRBV2
CDR3: CASNVGLGQPQHF
DNA: TGTGCCAGCAACGTCGGCCTGGGTCAGCCCCAGCATTTT

J: TRBJ1-6
size: .
D: .
V: TRBV19
CDR3: CASSMNAVNSPLHF
DNA: TGTGCCAGTAGTATGAACGCGGTTAATTCACCCCTCCACTTT

J: TRBJ2-3
size: many
D: .
V: TRBV11-3
CDR3: CASSSEVWRDTQYF
DNA: TGTGCCAGCAGCTCAGAGGTGTGGCGAGATACGCAGTATTTT

J: TRBJ1-3
size: .
D: .
V: TRBV18
CDR3: CASSQGDSGNTIYF
DNA: TGTGCCAGCTCACAAGGGGACTCTGGAAACACCATATATTTT

J: TRBJ1-2
size: many
D: .
V: TRBV4-1
CDR3: CASSQPWARRDYGYTF
DNA: TGCGCCAGCAGCCAGCCCTGGGCGCGTAGAGACTATGGCTACACCTTC

J: TRBJ2-6
size: many
D: .
V: TRBV24-1
CDR3: CATSDPRASGANVLTF
DNA: TGTGCCACCAGTGATCCCCGGGCCTCTGGGGCCAACGTCCTGACTTTC

J: TRBJ2-5
size: few
D: .
V: TRBV5-1
CDR3: CASSQQETQYF
DNA: TGCGCCAGCAGCCAGCAAGAGACCCAGTACTTC

J: TRBJ2-7
size: many
D: .
V: TRBV7-2
CDR3: CASSRPISAAGPLRPYEQYF
DNA: TGTGCCAGCAGCCGCCCGATCTCCGCCGCGGGACCCCTAAGGCCATACGAGCAGTACTTC

J: TRBJ2-1
size: medium-sized
D: TRBD2
V: TRBV5-6
CDR3: CASSYSLRSGRAREQFF
DNA: TGTGCCAGCAGCTACTCATTACGTAGCGGGAGGGCCCGTGAGCAGTTCTTC

J: TRBJ2-3
size: many
D: TRBD2
V: TRBV5-1
CDR3: CASSLSGSGTDTQYF
DNA: TGCGCCAGCAGCTTGAGCGGGAGCGGTACAGATACGCAGTATTTT

J: TRBJ2-1
size: many
D: TRBD1
V: TRBV12-3/TRBV12-4
CDR3: CASSKGAGDEQFF
DNA: TGTGCCAGCAGTAAGGGGGCCGGCGATGAGCAGTTCTTC

J: TRBJ2-3
size: many
D: .
V: TRBV13
CDR3: CASSLDRGGGEDTQYF
DNA: TGTGCCAGCAGCTTAGACCGTGGGGGCGGGGAGGATACGCAGTATTTT

J: TRBJ2-1
size: many
D: .
V: TRBV19
CDR3: CASSVTGLRSYNEQFF
DNA: TGTGCCAGTAGCGTAACCGGTCTGCGCTCCTACAATGAGCAGTTCTTC

J: TRBJ2-3
size: .
D: TRBD1
V: TRBV2
CDR3: CAIRDRDGDTQYF
DNA: TGTGCCATCCGGGACAGGGACGGAGATACGCAGTATTTT

J: TRBJ2-1
size: many
D: TRBD2
V: TRBV6-2/TRBV6-3
CDR3: CASSPTSGEYNEQFF
DNA: TGTGCCAGCAGTCCGACTAGCGGGGAGTACAATGAGCAGTTCTTC

J: TRBJ1-2
size: many
D: .
V: TRBV5-1
CDR3: CASSSSTYGYTF
DNA: TGCGCCAGCAGCAGCTCAACCTATGGCTACACCTTC

J: TRBJ2-4
size: many
D: .
V: TRBV5-1
CDR3: CASSLWLDEAKNIQYF
DNA: TGCGCCAGCAGCTTGTGGCTAGATGAGGCCAAAAACATTCAGTACTTC